These T cell receptor beta chains were read from a single sample in a study of cytomegalovirus exposure and HLA in healthy donors. The method was immunoSEQ multiplex PCR; TCRdb's version includes in-frame clones alone and lacks a portion of them. The data show 130,000 or so clones, with about 78% seen just once and around 4.2% held by the top ten. Sequencing was done on a sample of PBMCs. These receptors originate from a man in his fifties or sixties in good health and CMV-seropositive. The CDR3 runs from the conserved cysteine through the conserved F or W. D genes are given only for firm matches. Some rows mark clone size as missing; the rest say once, few, many or name a class of expanded clone.

v_gene	abundance	j_gene	d_gene	CDR3aa	CDR3nt
TRBV6-6	few	TRBJ2-7	-	CASSYTGSYEQYF	TGTGCCAGCAGTTACACGGGATCCTACGAGCAGTACTTC
TRBV18	once	TRBJ1-1	-	CASSPGGGNTEAFF	TGTGCCAGCTCACCCGGGGGGGGGAACACTGAAGCTTTCTTT
TRBV4-1	-	TRBJ2-1	TRBD2	CASTPIGRASYNEQFF	TGCGCCAGCACCCCGATCGGGAGGGCCTCCTACAATGAGCAGTTCTTC
TRBV18	-	TRBJ2-7	TRBD1	CASSPLPPRQGYEQYF	TGTGCCAGCTCACCCCTCCCCCCCCGACAGGGGTACGAGCAGTACTTC
TRBV5-6	few	TRBJ2-7	-	CASSSVRRFNEQYF	TGTGCCAGCAGCTCCGTTCGCCGGTTCAACGAGCAGTACTTC
TRBV5-1	-	TRBJ1-1	-	CASSSTAGDTEAFF	TGCGCCAGCAGCTCAACGGCGGGGGACACTGAAGCTTTCTTT
TRBV4-1	-	TRBJ1-2	-	CASSQDGGNGYTF	TGCGCCAGCAGCCAAGACGGGGGGAATGGCTACACCTTC
TRBV5-8	-	TRBJ1-6	-	CASSKRSPLHF	TGTGCCAGCAGCAAGCGGTCACCCCTCCACTTT
TRBV11-3	-	TRBJ2-1	TRBD2	CASTRTSGTYNEQFF	TGTGCCAGCACCAGGACTAGCGGGACCTACAATGAGCAGTTCTTC
TRBV13	few	TRBJ1-5	-	CASSLGAPPNQPQHF	TGTGCCAGCAGCTTAGGGGCCCCACCGAATCAGCCCCAGCATTTT
TRBV15	-	TRBJ1-3	-	CATSRAAGFSGNTIYF	TGTGCCACCAGCAGAGCGGCGGGCTTCTCTGGAAACACCATATATTTT
TRBV19	few	TRBJ1-3	-	CASSIATTASNTIYF	TGTGCCAGTAGTATTGCTACCACCGCTTCAAACACCATATATTTT
TRBV7-9	-	TRBJ2-5	-	CASSLQETQYF	TGTGCCAGCAGTCTCCAAGAGACCCAGTACTTC
TRBV15	few	TRBJ2-1	TRBD1	CATSRGRGQGPGWREQFF	TGTGCCACCAGCAGAGGTAGGGGACAGGGACCTGGATGGCGGGAGCAGTTCTTC
TRBV29-1	few	TRBJ2-7	TRBD2	CSVEAGGREQYF	TGCAGCGTTGAAGCGGGCGGGAGGGAGCAGTACTTC
TRBV5-1	-	TRBJ1-4	-	CASSLSLRATEKLFF	TGCGCCAGCAGCTTGTCGTTGCGAGCGACTGAAAAACTGTTTTTT
TRBV9	-	TRBJ1-3	-	CASKQGSGNTIYF	TGTGCCAGCAAACAGGGCTCTGGAAACACCATATATTTT
TRBV5-1	-	TRBJ2-2	TRBD2	CASSLGPSGGASGELFF	TGCGCCAGCAGCTTGGGCCCTAGCGGGGGGGCCTCCGGGGAGCTGTTTTTT
TRBV7-6	-	TRBJ1-1	TRBD1	CASSPQTGLSSEAFF	TGTGCCAGCAGCCCCCAGACAGGGCTGAGCTCTGAAGCTTTCTTT
TRBV6-6	-	TRBJ2-7	-	CASSRIQGAYEQYF	TGTGCCAGCAGTCGAATACAGGGAGCCTACGAGCAGTACTTC
TRBV6-5	-	TRBJ2-4	TRBD1	CASSPTGTGKNIQYF	TGTGCCAGCAGTCCGACCGGGACAGGAAAAAACATTCAGTACTTC
TRBV4-1	-	TRBJ2-1	TRBD2	CASSQAGTSLYNEQFF	TGCGCCAGCAGCCAAGCCGGGACTAGTTTATACAATGAGCAGTTCTTC